The sequence of this T cell receptor (beta chain) was determined in a study of T cells in Graves' hyperthyroidism and ophthalmopathy. Researchers amplified the TCR beta CDR3 regions from RNA transcripts. A first-round RT-PCR of the TCR CDR3 used the HTBI primer set. TCRdb processed the multiplex PCR reads anew with MiXCR; each CDR3 protein has one entry. The sample lists roughly 280,000 distinct CDR3 sequences; approximately 15% were seen once. CDR1 and CDR2 (germline): DFQATT, SNEGSKA (reference sequence). The CDR3 is 16 residues long. The germline V and J ends were trimmed by 0 bases and 1 base, with 16 bases remaining between them. This clonotype was seen at least ten times.

The receptor comes from a woman aged 55-70 years with Graves' ophthalmopathy. This chain links TRBV20-1 with TRBJ2-7; D may correspond to TRBD1 or TRBD2 (5 bases each). Sequenced sample: blood. The CDR3 DNA reads TGCAGTGCTAGAGACTCCGGGAAGGGGCATTCCTACGAGCAGTACTTC. Amino acid sequence: CSARDSGKGHSYEQYF.